This T cell receptor (beta chain) was recovered during a study of blood T cells in healthy people across ages. Through a sample-barcoded 5' primer and a J-beta primer mix, a second PCR was run for about 6 to 11 cycles. MiXCR, run by TCRdb on the 5' RACE reads, gives a single entry per CDR3 protein. The sample has around 1,500,000 distinct CDR3 sequences; approximately 28% are singletons. Aged roughly 6 to 90, donors were systemically healthy Caucasians from Russia. Trimming shortened V by 9 bases and J by 1 base, and 12 bases separated the two germline ends. Germline V lookup: CDR1 ENHRY, CDR2 SYGVKD. The length of the CDR3 is 13 residues.

This sequence originates from a woman aged 25 to 39 in good health. The chain recombines TRBV10-3 with TRBJ1-1; D unclear. Sequenced: blood. The CDR3 DNA sequence: TGTGCCATTTCTCAAAGCACGAACACTGAAGCTTTCTTT. This encodes CAISQSTNTEAFF.